Below are 27 T cell receptor beta chains sequenced from a single sample in a study of cytomegalovirus exposure and HLA in healthy donors. This table comes from immunoSEQ multiplex PCR, and its TCRdb copy is limited to in-frame clones, with some not included. The repertoire holds roughly 260,000 clones, 85% to 90% seen once, with about 3% in the top ten. The sequenced sample was PBMCs. Receptors originate from a man in his late teens or twenties in good health and CMV-seronegative.

The chain recombines TRBV5-8 with TRBJ2-1; TRBD1 might be the D (6 bases). The CDR3 runs 13 residues. Germline V gives CDR1 SGHTS, CDR2 YDEGEE. V lost 0 bases to trimming and J lost 7 bases, with 8 bases between them. The DNA of the CDR3 is TGTGCCAGCAGCTTGGCTAGGGGGAATGAGCAGTTCTTC. Its translation: CASSLARGNEQFF.

The chain recombines TRBV19 with TRBJ2-5, with 10 bases lining up with TRBD2. CDR1 is LNHDA, CDR2 SQIVND, per germline (reference sequence). J gave up 1 base and V 5 bases, and 7 bases lay outside the gene matches. The CDR3 runs to 16 residues. The CDR3 bases are TGTGCCAGTAGTTTGGCTAGCGGGGGTTTCCAAGAGACCCAGTACTTC. This codes for CASSLASGGFQETQYF.

The chain is built from TRBV27 and TRBJ2-7, with TRBD1 as a possible D gene (5 bases). The V and J ends lost 5 bases and 7 bases respectively, with 21 bases between them. Looked up from germline, CDR1 is MNHEY and CDR2 is SMNVEV (reference sequence). This CDR3 spans 15 amino acids. CDR3 bases: TGTGCCAGCAGTCGCCCTTGGCAGGGCCCTTCAGAGCAGTACTTC. This gives the protein CASSRPWQGPSEQYF.

This chain links TRBV9 with TRBJ2-7; D is uncertain. The CDR3 covers 15 residues. Trimming took off 0 bases at V and 0 bases at J, with 10 bases between the two ends. Germline assignment: CDR1 SGDLS and CDR2 YYNGEE. Here the CDR3 reads CASSVGQATSYEQYF. DNA of the CDR3: TGTGCCAGCAGCGTAGGTCAGGCGACCTCCTACGAGCAGTACTTC. The full variable domain, in which reference TRBV9 and TRBJ2-7 provide the parts outside the CDR3, is DSGVTQTPKHLITATGQRVTLRCSPRSGDLSVYWYQQSLDQGLQFLIQYYNGEERAKGNILERFSAQQFPDLHSELNLSSLELGDSALYFCASSVGQATSYEQYFGPGTRLTVT.

The V and J genes are TRBV6-5 and TRBJ1-4, with D tentatively TRBD1 (5 bases). Trimming removed 2 bases at V and 5 bases at J, with 15 bases between. The CDR3 loop spans 16 amino acids. CDR1 and CDR2 (germline): MNHEY, SVGAGI. CDR3 in DNA: TGTGCCAGCAGTTACACCAAACAGGCAATGAATGAAAAACTGTTTTTT. Translated, it gives CASSYTKQAMNEKLFF.

The chain links TRBV6-5 to TRBJ2-1; the match to TRBD2 covers 9 bases. Germline trimming cut 0 bases from V and 9 bases from J; bases unmatched to any gene: 6. CDR1 is MNHEY, CDR2 SVGAGI, per germline. The length of the CDR3 is 15 residues. CDR3 bases: TGTGCCAGCAGTTACTCGGCTAGCGGGATAGGTGAGCAGTTCTTC. Protein: CASSYSASGIGEQFF.

The genes are TRBV7-3 and TRBJ2-3; 9 positions agree with TRBD2. The CDR3 consists of 17 residues. V trimming: 1 base; J trimming: 4 bases; junction bases outside the gene matches: 9. Germline CDR1 SGHTA, CDR2 FQGTGA. The CDR3 DNA follows: TGTGCCAGCAGCTTAAACCCAGCGGGAGGCTGGGCAGATACGCAGTATTTT. Protein sequence: CASSLNPAGGWADTQYF. Full variable domain (rest looked up from reference TRBV7-3 and TRBJ2-3): GAGVSQTPSNKVTEKGKYVELRCDPISGHTALYWYRQSLGQGPEFLIYFQGTGAADDSGLPNDRFFAVRPEGSVSTLKIQRTERGDSAVYLCASSLNPAGGWADTQYFGPGTRLTVL.

The chain employs TRBV5-1 and TRBJ2-2; the D is unclear. Germline V gene data show CDR1 as SGHRS and CDR2 as YFSETQ. The ends were cut back, 1 base at V and 6 bases at J, with 7 bases in the middle. CDR3 length: 13 residues. The CDR3 region is CASSLIEAGELFF. The CDR3 DNA reads as TGCGCCAGCAGCTTGATTGAGGCCGGGGAGCTGTTTTTT.

This rearrangement joins TRBV28 to TRBJ2-7; TRBD1 agrees at 9 bases. V lost 6 bases, J lost 12 bases, and 15 bases stayed unmatched. Germline assignment: CDR1 MDHEN and CDR2 SYDVKM. There are 14 residues in the CDR3. The CDR3 reads CASREQGALGRTYF. CDR3 coding DNA: TGTGCCAGCAGGGAACAGGGGGCCTTGGGGCGAACGTACTTC.

V and J are TRBV5-6 and TRBJ1-3, with unresolved D. CDR1 and CDR2 from the germline V gene are SGHDT and YYEEEE. The V end lost 2 bases, the J end lost 4 bases, and 10 bases lay between the germline ends. The CDR3 contains 14 residues. CDR3 sequence (DNA): TGTGCCAGCAGCTTAGCGGCTTCCGGAAACACCATATATTTT. As protein: CASSLAASGNTIYF. The full variable domain, rest sourced from reference TRBV5-6 and TRBJ1-3, is DAGVTQSPTHLIKTRGQQVTLRCSPKSGHDTVSWYQQALGQGPQFIFQYYEEEERQRGNFPDRFSGHQFPNYSSELNVNALLLGDSALYLCASSLAASGNTIYFGEGSWLTVV.

The chain combines TRBV28 with TRBJ1-4; TRBD1 matches 9 bases. The germline gives CDR1 MDHEN, CDR2 SYDVKM. The V segment lost 4 bases and the J segment 4 bases; nucleotides outside the gene matches: 13. This CDR3 contains 18 residues. The CDR3 DNA follows: TGTGCCAGCAGTTGGGGCCTGGCTGGGGACAGGGATAATGAAAAACTGTTTTTT. Translated: CASSWGLAGDRDNEKLFF. Based on the CDR3 plus reference TRBV28 and TRBJ1-4, the full variable domain is DVKVTQSSRYLVKRTGEKVFLECVQDMDHENMFWYRQDPGLGLRLIYFSYDVKMKEKGDIPEGYSVSREKKERFSLILESASTNQTSMYLCASSWGLAGDRDNEKLFFGSGTQLSVL.

The CDR3 loop reads CASSPTPADVQYF. CDR3 in DNA: TGTGCCAGCAGCCCGACGCCCGCGGATGTTCAGTACTTC. This chain links TRBV7-2 with TRBJ2-7; no clear D gene. The CDR3 runs to 13 residues. The germline V gene has CDR1 SGHTA and CDR2 FQGNSA. Trimming shortened V by 5 bases and J by 10 bases, and 18 bases separated the two germline ends. Looking up the rest from reference TRBV7-2 and TRBJ2-7 gives the full variable domain: GAGVSQSPSNKVTEKGKDVELRCDPISGHTALYWYRQSLGQGLEFLIYFQGNSAPDKSGLPSDRFSAERTGGSVSTLTIQRTQQEDSAVYLCASSPTPADVQYFGPGTRLTVT.

The chain employs TRBV28 and TRBJ1-2, with D possibly being TRBD1 (6 bases). The ends were cut back, 3 bases at V and 8 bases at J, with 10 bases in the middle. The CDR3 totals 12 residues. CDR1 MDHEN and CDR2 SYDVKM come from the germline V gene. Here the CDR3 reads CASSFSGDGYTF. CDR3 nucleotides: TGTGCCAGCAGTTTTTCAGGGGACGGCTACACCTTC.

A remark on this clone: In the same sample, other DNA sequences code for this CDR3. The chain links TRBV29-1 to TRBJ2-1, with TRBD2 identical over 7 bases. Germline-derived CDR1 and CDR2 are SQVTM and ANQGSEA. This CDR3 spans 13 amino acids. Trimming at V came to 7 bases and at J to 0 bases, leaving 3 bases not matched to a gene. This chain's CDR3 is CSGGGDSYNEQFF. The CDR3 DNA reads as TGCAGCGGGGGAGGGGACTCCTACAATGAGCAGTTCTTC.

This chain uses TRBV11-2 with TRBJ2-5; TRBD1 aligns across 7 bases. Per germline, CDR1 SGHAT and CDR2 FQNNGV. The CDR3 runs to 13 residues. V lost 5 bases and J lost 1; bases outside the gene matches: 1. CDR3: CASSDRAQETQYF. CDR3 nucleotide sequence: TGTGCCAGCAGCGACAGGGCCCAAGAGACCCAGTACTTC.

Comment on this clone: One end of the junction fails to match germline, which may point to a read error. The CDR3 nucleotides are TGTGCCAGCAGTTTCAGACCCCGTCAGGCCCAGCATTTT. Translating it yields CASSFRPRQAQHF. The V and J genes are TRBV6-5 and TRBJ1-5; D is unresolved. This CDR3 contains 13 residues. Germline V gene sequence: CDR1 MNHEY, CDR2 SVGAGI.

The chain couples TRBV6-5 to TRBJ2-5; 7 bases match TRBD1. Germline V lookup: CDR1 MNHEY, CDR2 SVGAGI. The CDR3 sequence is 13 residues long. The V segment lost 2 bases and the J segment 3 bases; nucleotides outside the gene matches: 0. CDR3 DNA sequence: TGTGCCAGCAGTTACGGACAGGAAGAGACCCAGTACTTC. Its protein is CASSYGQEETQYF.

The chain links TRBV9 to TRBJ2-1; 12 bases line up with TRBD2. CDR3 length: 15 amino acids. CDR1 and CDR2 from the germline V gene are SGDLS and YYNGEE. The J segment lost 4 bases and the V segment lost 4 bases, leaving 3 bases of the junction unmatched. This chain's CDR3 is CASSPTSGRYNEQFF. For the CDR3, the DNA is TGTGCCAGCAGCCCAACTAGCGGGAGGTACAATGAGCAGTTCTTC.

V gene TRBV10-3 combines with J gene TRBJ2-1; 10 nucleotides agree with TRBD2. V shed 6 bases and J 7 bases; nucleotides not matched to a gene: 6. The CDR3 has 14 amino acids. Germline V gene sequence: CDR1 ENHRY, CDR2 SYGVKD. The CDR3 region has the DNA TGTGCCATCAGGGAGCGGGAGGGCCTTAATGAGCAGTTCTTC. It encodes CAIREREGLNEQFF.

A remark on this clone: A junction boundary mismatches the germline segment, possibly from a read error. The rearrangement uses TRBV7-7 and TRBJ2-5; D is unclear. This CDR3 has 14 residues. The germline CDR1 and CDR2 sequences are SSHAT and FNYEAQ (reference sequence). Here the CDR3 DNA reads TGTGCTAGCAGCCTAAACTTACCCGGGGAGACCCAGTACTTC. Its translation is CASSLNLPGETQYF.

This rearrangement joins TRBV2 to TRBJ2-5; TRBD1 aligns across 8 bases. The CDR3 has 13 amino acids. V gave up 6 bases and J gave up 3 bases; unmatched junction bases: 3. Germline-derived CDR1 and CDR2 are SNHLY and FYNNEI. The chain's CDR3 is CASRVTGEETQYF. CDR3 nucleotides: TGTGCCAGCAGGGTGACAGGGGAAGAGACCCAGTACTTC.

The genes are TRBV28 and TRBJ2-1; D may be TRBD2 (5 bases). The CDR3 loop spans 15 amino acids. Deletions cut 5 bases from V and 8 bases from J, with 19 bases between. Per the germline V gene, CDR1 is MDHEN and CDR2 is SYDVKM. The CDR3 spells CASSPPSIYSDEQFF. The CDR3 DNA follows: TGTGCCAGCAGTCCCCCTAGCATCTATTCGGATGAGCAGTTCTTC.

The chain recombines TRBV7-8 with TRBJ2-1; TRBD2 matches at 14 bases. The CDR3 has 21 amino acids. Trimming at V came to 1 base and at J to 1 base, leaving 12 bases not matched to a gene. CDR1 is SGHVS, CDR2 FQNEAQ, per germline. CDR3: CASSLEGQGTSGSLSYNEQFF. CDR3 coding DNA: TGTGCCAGCAGCTTAGAGGGCCAGGGGACTAGCGGGAGCTTATCCTACAATGAGCAGTTCTTC. Based on the CDR3 plus reference TRBV7-8 and TRBJ2-1, the full variable domain is GAGVSQSPRYKVAKRGQDVALRCDPISGHVSLFWYQQALGQGPEFLTYFQNEAQLDKSGLPSDRFFAERPEGSVSTLKIQRTQQEDSAVYLCASSLEGQGTSGSLSYNEQFFGPGTRLTVL.

The chain uses TRBV29-1 and TRBJ2-7, with D possibly being TRBD2 (5 bases). V lost 7 bases and J lost 2, with 18 bases in between. This CDR3 contains 14 residues. Germline V gene data show CDR1 as SQVTM and CDR2 as ANQGSEA. The CDR3 DNA follows: TGCAGCGCCGGAGGACCAAGCTTAACCTACGAGCAGTACTTC. Protein sequence: CSAGGPSLTYEQYF.

V is TRBV5-4 and J is TRBJ2-1, with TRBD1 as a possible D gene (6 bases). The germline CDR1 and CDR2 sequences are SGHNT and YYREEE (reference sequence). V gave up 4 bases and J gave up 6 bases, with 17 bases separating them. CDR3 size: 15 residues. CDR3 in DNA: TGTGCCAGCAGCGCAGTACAGGGACCCTCCAATGAGCAGTTCTTC. Translation gives CASSAVQGPSNEQFF.

The rearrangement uses TRBV27 and TRBJ2-1, with a possible D match to TRBD1 (5 bases). V lost 5 bases and J lost 6, with 14 bases in between. The CDR3 is made up of 14 amino acids. Germline loops: CDR1 MNHEY, CDR2 SMNVEV (reference sequence). As DNA, the CDR3 is TGTGCCAGCAGTACCCGGCAGGGCTTCAATGAGCAGTTCTTC. Its protein product is CASSTRQGFNEQFF.

This clone was recorded only once. The V call is TRBV7-3, the J call TRBJ2-1, with 7 bases fitting TRBD2. The CDR3 contains 14 residues. CDR1 is SGHTA, CDR2 FQGTGA, per germline. The V segment lost 8 bases and the J segment 3 bases; nucleotides outside the gene matches: 7. The CDR3 region is CASGLAGHYNEQFF. The CDR3 region has the DNA TGTGCCAGCGGGTTAGCGGGCCACTACAATGAGCAGTTCTTC.